These T cell receptor beta chains were read from a single sample in a study of shared clonotypes between healthy human individuals. TCRdb's copy holds only in-frame clones and misses some; the assay was immunoSEQ multiplex PCR. This sample has approximately 530,000 clones, with almost 97% found just once. The sample was naive CD4+ T cells sorted from blood. These receptors were obtained from a young woman in good health. CDR3s include the opening cysteine and the closing phenylalanine or tryptophan. The D gene is left open where the match is weak. Only some rows state a clone size, as once, few, many or a class for expanded clones.

j_call	d_call	v_call	clone_size	cdr3_nt	cdr3_aa
TRBJ2-7	TRBD1	TRBV29-1	-	TGCAGCGTGGAGACAGGGGGGGACGAGCAGTACTTC	CSVETGGDEQYF
TRBJ1-5	-	TRBV6-5	-	TGTGCCAGCAAGGGCCGGGGCAATCAGCCCCAGCATTTT	CASKGRGNQPQHF
TRBJ2-1	-	TRBV11-2	once	TGTGCCAGCAGCTTAGCGGCAACCGAATCCTACAATGAGCAGTTCTTC	CASSLAATESYNEQFF
TRBJ2-7	-	TRBV10-3	-	TGTGCCATCAGTGAGTCGATCGGATACGAGCAGTACTTC	CAISESIGYEQYF
TRBJ1-4	TRBD1	TRBV5-1	-	TGCGCCAGCAGCTATACGACAGGGGGAGACGAAAAACTGTTTTTT	CASSYTTGGDEKLFF
TRBJ1-1	-	TRBV2	-	TGTGCCAGCAGTGTTATAGTTGGTGCGGGTATCAACTTCGCGGGGACTGAAGCTTTCTTT	CASSVIVGAGINFAGTEAFF
TRBJ2-7	TRBD2	TRBV18	-	TGTGCCAGCTCACCAACAGCGGGAGGCCCAACAACGGCCGAGCAGTACTTC	CASSPTAGGPTTAEQYF
TRBJ2-1	TRBD2	TRBV19	-	TGTGCCAGTAGTATAGCCCGGACTAGCTCCTACAATGAGCAGTTCTTC	CASSIARTSSYNEQFF
TRBJ1-5	-	TRBV5-8	-	TGTGCCAGCAGCTCTTTTAAGCCCCAGCATTTT	CASSSFKPQHF
TRBJ1-4	-	TRBV7-9	-	TGTGCCAGCAGCTTAACGATTGGTGAAAAACTGTTTTTT	CASSLTIGEKLFF
TRBJ2-7	TRBD1	TRBV6-6	-	TGTGCCAGCAGTTGGGCGACAGGGGGCGAGCAGTACTTC	CASSWATGGEQYF
TRBJ1-5	TRBD1	TRBV30	-	TGTGCCTGGGCGGGGACAGGGGGCTATCAGCCCCAGCATTTT	CAWAGTGGYQPQHF
TRBJ1-5	-	TRBV30	few	TGTGCCTGGAGTGGTCACGGGGTTCAACGTTGGGCCCAGCATTTT	CAWSGHGVQRWAQHF
TRBJ2-1	TRBD2	TRBV5-1	-	TGCGCCAGCAGCTTGGCGGGACTAGCGGACTACTACAATGAGCAGTTCTTC	CASSLAGLADYYNEQFF
TRBJ2-2	TRBD2	TRBV5-8	-	TGTGCCAGCAGCTTACAGCGGGGGACCGGGGAGCTGTTTTTT	CASSLQRGTGELFF
TRBJ2-7	-	TRBV28	-	TGTGCCAGCGTGACAGGTGCCTACGAGCAGTACTTC	CASVTGAYEQYF
TRBJ2-1	TRBD2	TRBV6-1	-	TGTGCCAGCAGTGAAGGTAGCGGGAGAGGGAATGAGCAGTTCTTC	CASSEGSGRGNEQFF
TRBJ1-2	TRBD1	TRBV18	-	TGTGCCAGCTCACCTACGGACAGGGGGGACTATGGCTACACCTTC	CASSPTDRGDYGYTF
TRBJ2-1	TRBD2	TRBV19	-	TGTGCCAGTAGTACCCCGGGGCTAGCGGGCCCGGGGCCCTTGAATGAGCAGTTCTTC	CASSTPGLAGPGPLNEQFF
TRBJ1-1	TRBD1	TRBV18	-	TGTGCCAGCTCACCCGACAGGGGGCCGAACACTGAAGCTTTCTTT	CASSPDRGPNTEAFF
TRBJ1-5	-	TRBV15	once	TGTGCCACCAGCACAAATCTAGCAGGGGGCAATCAGCCCCAGCATTTT	CATSTNLAGGNQPQHF
TRBJ2-7	TRBD2	TRBV11-1	-	TGTGCCAGCAGCGGGCAATTAGCGGGAGGTTCTTACTTC	CASSGQLAGGSYF
TRBJ1-2	TRBD1	TRBV2	-	TGTGCCAGCAGTGTTGACAGGGGGCGAGGCTACACCTTC	CASSVDRGRGYTF
TRBJ1-4	-	TRBV4-1	once	TGCGCCAGCAGCCAAGTGGGGACATCTCGTATACTGTTTTTT	CASSQVGTSRILFF
TRBJ1-1	-	TRBV9	-	TGTGCCAGCAGCGTAGATGGCCAGGGTAGAGCTTTCTTT	CASSVDGQGRAFF
TRBJ2-2	TRBD2	TRBV5-4	-	TGTGCCAGCAGCCGAGCGGGAGTAACCACCGGGGAGCTGTTTTTT	CASSRAGVTTGELFF
TRBJ2-5	-	TRBV2	-	TGTGCCACGCGACCGCGACTAATTAAAGAGACCCAGTACTTC	CATRPRLIKETQYF
TRBJ1-6	-	TRBV19	once	TGTGCCAGTACCCAGGACCGCGGCTCCTATAATTCACCCCTCCACTTT	CASTQDRGSYNSPLHF
TRBJ2-5	-	TRBV19	-	TGTGCCAGTAGTCCTGCGTGGGGCCAAGAGACCCAGTACTTC	CASSPAWGQETQYF
TRBJ1-1	-	TRBV5-1	-	TGCGCCAGCAGCTCAACAGGGAGGGGCACTGAAGCTTTCTTT	CASSSTGRGTEAFF
TRBJ1-2	-	TRBV27	-	TGTGCCAGCTCCCGTGACGGACCTAACTATGGCTACACCTTC	CASSRDGPNYGYTF
TRBJ2-7	TRBD1	TRBV5-1	-	TGCGCCAGCAGCGCTTCGCCGGGACAGTTCTCCTACGAGCAGTACTTC	CASSASPGQFSYEQYF
TRBJ1-4	TRBD1	TRBV6-8	-	TGTGCCAGCAGTTATACAGGGGGCAGTGGTAATGAAAAACTGTTTTTT	CASSYTGGSGNEKLFF
TRBJ2-2	-	TRBV7-6	once	TGTGCCAGCAGCGGGCGGAACACCGGGGAGCTGTTTTTT	CASSGRNTGELFF
TRBJ2-7	-	TRBV7-3	few	TGTGCCAGCAGCTTAGATCGGGCCGCCGGAACCTACGAGCAGTACTTC	CASSLDRAAGTYEQYF
TRBJ2-5	TRBD1	TRBV27	-	TGTGCCAGCAGTTTATTGGGGACAGGGGTTGAGCAGTACTTC	CASSLLGTGVEQYF
TRBJ1-1	-	TRBV29-1	-	TGCAGCGTCCGAAGGGATGGGACTGAAGCTTTCTTT	CSVRRDGTEAFF
TRBJ1-2	-	TRBV30	few	TGTGCCCGTAGGGGATATGGCTACACCTTC	CARRGYGYTF
TRBJ2-7	-	TRBV6-1	-	TGTGCCAGCAGTGTAGACAGGACCTACGAGCAGTACTTC	CASSVDRTYEQYF
TRBJ1-2	TRBD1	TRBV25-1	-	TGTGCCAGCAGTGAACCGGGACAGGGCCTCTATGGCTACACCTTC	CASSEPGQGLYGYTF
TRBJ2-2	TRBD2	TRBV5-6	-	TGTGCCAGCAGCTGGGGGACTAGGAGAGGAACCGGGGAGCTGTTTTTT	CASSWGTRRGTGELFF
TRBJ2-7	TRBD2	TRBV28	-	TGTGCCAGTCGTCTAGCGGGGTACGAGCAGTACTTC	CASRLAGYEQYF